These 11 T cell receptor beta chains came from one sample sequenced in a study of cytomegalovirus exposure and HLA in healthy donors. PCR was performed using 60 Vbeta and 13 Jbeta primers. Sequencing was performed with immunoSEQ multiplex PCR; in TCRdb, only in-frame clones are kept and a portion is missing. Recorded here are 96,000 or so clones; the top ten clones represent 5% to 6.5%. Sequencing was performed on PBMCs. These receptors all stem from a girl between 10 and 17 years old in good health and CMV-seropositive.

The chain links TRBV25-1 to TRBJ2-2; the D is unclear. Trimming took 3 bases from V and 6 from J, leaving 11 bases between them. Germline CDR1 and CDR2: MGHDK and SYGVNS. This CDR3 is built from 14 residues. CDR3 sequence: CASSDGRVPGELFF. CDR3 DNA: TGTGCCAGCAGTGATGGTCGGGTGCCCGGGGAGCTGTTTTTT. Based on the CDR3 plus reference TRBV25-1 and TRBJ2-2, the full variable domain is EADIYQTPRYLVIGTGKKITLECSQTMGHDKMYWYQQDPGMELHLIHYSYGVNSTEKGDLSSESTVSRIRTEHFPLTLESARPSHTSQYLCASSDGRVPGELFFGEGSRLTVL.

The CDR3 region is CASSLLNTGELFF. The CDR3 DNA sequence: TGTGCCAGCAGCTTACTCAACACCGGGGAGCTGTTTTTT. J is TRBJ2-2 and V is TRBV11-2; D is ambiguous. Germline-derived CDR1 and CDR2 are SGHAT and FQNNGV. Trimming removed 2 bases from V and 2 bases from J, with 3 bases in between. The CDR3 spans 13 residues. Full variable domain (rest looked up from reference TRBV11-2 and TRBJ2-2): EAGVAQSPRYKIIEKRQSVAFWCNPISGHATLYWYQQILGQGPKLLIQFQNNGVVDDSQLPKDRFSAERLKGVDSTLKIQPAKLEDSAVYLCASSLLNTGELFFGEGSRLTVL.

This rearrangement joins TRBV7-2 to TRBJ2-7; 8 bases align to TRBD1. With 1 base clipped from V and 6 bases from J, the junction kept 14 bases outside the gene matches. Germline CDR1 reads SGHTA; CDR2 reads FQGNSA. The CDR3 is 17 residues long. Here the CDR3 DNA reads TGTGCCAGCAGCTTAGGAACCCTCGCAGGGGGCGCGGTCGAGCAGTACTTC. Amino acids: CASSLGTLAGGAVEQYF.

This rearrangement joins TRBV10-3 to TRBJ1-2; possible D gene TRBD1, 5 bases. V lost 0 bases, J lost 5 bases, and 13 bases lay in between. The CDR3 totals 15 residues. Germline-derived CDR1 and CDR2 are ENHRY and SYGVKD. This CDR3 is CAISESVRGLYGYTF. DNA for the CDR3: TGTGCCATCAGTGAGTCCGTAAGGGGACTTTATGGCTACACCTTC.

V gene TRBV11-3 combines with J gene TRBJ2-7, with TRBD2 as a possible D gene (6 bases). Germline CDR1 and CDR2: SGHNT and YENEEA. Trimming took off 5 bases at V and 3 bases at J, with 17 bases between the two ends. CDR3 length: 15 residues. The CDR3 sequence is CASSPGTGDFYEQYV. The CDR3 region has the DNA TGTGCCAGCAGCCCAGGAACGGGGGATTTCTACGAGCAGTACGTC.

V gene TRBV9 combines with J gene TRBJ1-1; maybe TRBD1 (6 bases). The V end lost 4 bases, the J end lost 0 bases, and 16 bases lay between the germline ends. CDR1 and CDR2 from the germline V gene are SGDLS and YYNGEE. The CDR3 runs to 16 residues. The CDR3 here is CASSRAPGQLNTEAFF. CDR3 DNA sequence: TGTGCCAGCAGCCGTGCTCCGGGACAATTGAACACTGAAGCTTTCTTT.

J is TRBJ2-5 and V is TRBV13; possibly TRBD1 for D (6 bases). The J call may be in error: the DNA end matches TRBJ2-7 better. The CDR3 has 14 residues. Germline CDR1 and CDR2: PRHDT and FYEKMQ (reference sequence). CDR3 residues: CASSLRARGYEQYF. The CDR3 nucleotides are TGTGCCAGCAGCTTAAGGGCCAGGGGATACGAGCAGTACTTC.

V usage is TRBV6-1 and J usage is TRBJ1-2; unclear D gene. Deletions cut 6 bases from V and 5 bases from J, with 10 bases between. The CDR3 runs 12 residues. The germline V gene has CDR1 MNHNS and CDR2 SASEGT. CDR3 sequence (DNA): TGTGCCAGCAGCGGCGGAGATTATGGCTACACCTTC. Protein: CASSGGDYGYTF.

Written as DNA, the CDR3 is TGTGCCAGCAGTTTAAGCGGATTTACCGGGGAGCTGTTTTTT. It is translated as CASSLSGFTGELFF. This sequence joins TRBV27 and TRBJ2-2, with a possible D match to TRBD2 (5 bases). Trimming stripped 2 bases from V and 5 bases from J, with 9 bases between. Germline V gene sequence: CDR1 MNHEY, CDR2 SMNVEV (reference sequence). CDR3 length: 14 residues.

The CDR3 DNA is TGTGCCAGCAGTGGGGCAGGGCTAGGACAGCCCCAGCATTTT. It translates to CASSGAGLGQPQHF. This chain connects TRBV2 to TRBJ1-5; D possibly corresponds to TRBD1 (5 bases). The CDR3 is 14 residues long. Germline loops: CDR1 SNHLY, CDR2 FYNNEI. The germline V and J ends were trimmed by 4 bases and 7 bases, with 14 bases remaining between them.

The V call is TRBV6-5, the J call TRBJ1-2; D unresolved. This CDR3 is 13 amino acids long. Germline V gene lookup returns CDR1 MNHEY and CDR2 SVGAGI. V was clipped by 5 bases and J by 1 base, with 8 bases between them. The CDR3 nucleotides are TGTGCCAGCAGTCCTTTTAGTAACTATGGCTACACCTTC. Its protein is CASSPFSNYGYTF.